These 31 T cell receptor beta chains share one sample of origin, sequenced in a study of T cells in localized non-small cell lung cancer. Sequencing used immunoSEQ multiplex PCR; TCRdb keeps in-frame clones, though not all of them. The sample carries about 52,000 clones, less than 85% recorded once. Here the sequenced sample was PBMCs, taken before any cancer treatment. The receptors were gathered from a woman aged 40 to 75 with stage II lung adenocarcinoma.

In DNA form, the CDR3 reads TGTGCCAGCAGCCGCCTCCTAGCGGGGGGCGGTGGAGGAGAGACCCAGTACTTC. It yields the protein CASSRLLAGGGGGETQYF. The V call is TRBV4-2, the J call TRBJ2-5, with 11 bases aligning to TRBD2. CDR1 is LGHNA and CDR2 is YNFKEQ in the germline V gene. This CDR3 contains 18 residues. Trimming cost V 4 bases and J 4 bases; bases outside gene matches: 14.

This clone was recorded once. This chain joins TRBV12-5 and TRBJ2-7, with D uncertain. Germline V gives CDR1 LGHNT, CDR2 FRNRAP. V lost 4 bases to trimming and J lost 3 bases, with 16 bases between them. This CDR3 contains 15 residues. CDR3 sequence (DNA): TGTGCTAGTGGTTCGCAGCCCGCGGTGCACTACGAGCAGTACTTC. Protein sequence: CASGSQPAVHYEQYF.

This chain's CDR3 is CASSEQRPDTQYF. The DNA for the CDR3 is TGCGCCAGCAGTGAACAGCGGCCAGATACGCAGTATTTT. This chain links TRBV10-2 with TRBJ2-3, with D tentatively TRBD2 (5 bases). The CDR3 extends over 13 amino acids. The V end lost 3 bases, the J end lost 4 bases, and 8 bases lay between the germline ends. Germline assignment: CDR1 WSHSY and CDR2 SAAADI.

V and J are TRBV6-1 and TRBJ1-5; TRBD1 aligns across 8 bases. V shed 6 bases and J 2 bases; nucleotides not matched to a gene: 3. This CDR3 is 14 amino acids long. Germline-derived CDR1 and CDR2 are MNHNS and SASEGT. The DNA of the CDR3 is TGTGCCAGCAGGGACAGGGAGGGCAATCAGCCCCAGCATTTT. It codes for CASRDREGNQPQHF.

The V gene is TRBV6-5, the J gene TRBJ2-2; the D is unclear. Trimming took 6 bases from V and 6 from J, leaving 17 bases between them. The CDR3 contains 15 residues. Germline-derived CDR1 and CDR2 are MNHEY and SVGAGI. CDR3 amino acids: CASRTQSGIPGELFF. The CDR3 bases are TGTGCCAGCAGAACGCAGTCGGGTATCCCCGGGGAGCTGTTTTTT.

This clone was detected only a few times. V and J are TRBV12-5 and TRBJ1-1; no clear D gene. This CDR3 is 12 amino acids long. V lost 8 bases, J lost 1 base, and 8 bases lay in between. CDR1 LGHNT and CDR2 FRNRAP come from the germline V gene. This chain's CDR3 is CASRGRNTEAFF. The CDR3 region has the DNA TGTGCTAGTCGTGGGAGGAACACTGAAGCTTTCTTT.

The chain couples TRBV7-9 to TRBJ1-1; TRBD1 is a possible D gene (5 bases). With 1 base removed from V and 0 bases from J, the gap between germline ends came to 9 bases. The germline V gene has CDR1 SEHNR and CDR2 FQNEAQ (reference sequence). The CDR3 contains 15 residues. The CDR3 loop is CASSLEGRMNTEAFF. The CDR3 DNA is TGTGCCAGCAGCTTAGAGGGGAGGATGAACACTGAAGCTTTCTTT.

J is TRBJ2-1 and V is TRBV30; D may be TRBD1 (6 bases). V was shortened by 2 bases and J by 5 bases, with 19 bases between the two germline ends. The CDR3 has 16 amino acids. The germline V gene has CDR1 GTSNPN and CDR2 SVGIG (reference sequence). The CDR3 reads CAWSRQAQRLDNEQFF. The CDR3 nucleotides read TGTGCCTGGAGTCGACAGGCTCAACGTCTGGACAATGAGCAGTTCTTC.

This chain links TRBV19 with TRBJ1-4, with D possibly TRBD1 on 6 matching bases. V lost 9 bases and J lost 1, with 12 bases in between. The germline CDR1 and CDR2 sequences are LNHDA and SQIVND (reference sequence). The CDR3 extends over 14 amino acids. As DNA, the CDR3 is TGTGCCAGCACAGGGAGTCGAACTAATGAAAAACTGTTTTTT. It encodes CASTGSRTNEKLFF.

The chain carries TRBV7-2 and TRBJ2-2, with TRBD2 matching over 7 bases. The CDR3 spans 14 residues. Germline V lookup: CDR1 SGHTA, CDR2 FQGNSA. Unmatched junction bases numbered 1, after V lost 5 bases and J lost 1 base. CDR3 coding DNA: TGTGCCAGCAGCCCGGGGGGGAACACCGGGGAGCTGTTTTTT. Translation: CASSPGGNTGELFF.

This chain connects TRBV28 to TRBJ2-3; 9 nucleotides line up with TRBD2. The CDR3 runs to 17 residues. The germline V gene has CDR1 MDHEN and CDR2 SYDVKM. V was pared by 4 bases and J by 0 bases, with 8 bases of the junction left unmatched. The CDR3 sequence is CASSSLRGTSSTDTQYF. The CDR3 region has the DNA TGTGCCAGCAGTTCTCTTCGAGGGACTAGCAGCACAGATACGCAGTATTTT. Full variable domain (remainder filled in from reference TRBV28 and TRBJ2-3): DVKVTQSSRYLVKRTGEKVFLECVQDMDHENMFWYRQDPGLGLRLIYFSYDVKMKEKGDIPEGYSVSREKKERFSLILESASTNQTSMYLCASSSLRGTSSTDTQYFGPGTRLTVL.

The rearrangement links TRBV27 to TRBJ1-4, with D possibly matching TRBD1 (6 bases). This CDR3 spans 13 amino acids. In germline, CDR1 is MNHEY, CDR2 SMNVEV (reference sequence). V was pared by 2 bases and J by 8 bases, with 9 bases between. The CDR3 nucleotides read TGTGCCAGCAGTTTAGGGGGGGCGGAAAAACTGTTTTTT. This codes for CASSLGGAEKLFF.

The chain employs TRBV2 and TRBJ1-2; D not resolved. This CDR3 has 15 amino acids. Germline CDR1 is SNHLY and CDR2 is FYNNEI. The V gene lost 7 bases and the J gene lost 2 bases, with 17 bases spanning the gap. The CDR3 is CASTPLVGLNYGYTF. The CDR3 DNA reads TGTGCCAGCACCCCCTTGGTAGGGTTGAACTATGGCTACACCTTC.

V usage is TRBV7-9 and J usage is TRBJ1-6; D not resolved. CDR1 and CDR2 from the germline V gene are SEHNR and FQNEAQ (reference sequence). Trimming stripped 5 bases from V and 2 bases from J, with 10 bases between. The length of the CDR3 is 15 residues. The CDR3 DNA follows: TGTGCCAGCAGCCCCGGTGGGACCTATAATTCACCCCTCCACTTT. Protein product: CASSPGGTYNSPLHF.

V is TRBV25-1 and J is TRBJ2-1; D is possibly TRBD2 (5 bases). Germline V CDR1 and CDR2: MGHDK, SYGVNS. With 1 base removed from V and 3 bases from J, the gap between germline ends came to 10 bases. This CDR3 is built from 15 residues. The CDR3 sequence: CASSESGRGYNEQFF. CDR3 DNA sequence: TGTGCCAGCAGTGAATCCGGACGGGGCTACAATGAGCAGTTCTTC.

The chain carries TRBV27 and TRBJ1-5, with D possibly being TRBD1 (5 bases). Trimming removed 0 bases at V and 1 base at J, with 10 bases between. The CDR3 is made up of 16 amino acids. In germline, CDR1 is MNHEY, CDR2 SMNVEV (reference sequence). CDR3 loop: CASSLSRVTSNQPQHF. The CDR3 nucleotides read TGTGCCAGCAGTTTATCCAGGGTAACGAGCAATCAGCCCCAGCATTTT.

CDR3 loop: CASSKGQGRDTEAFF. The DNA for the CDR3 is TGTGCCAGCAGCAAGGGACAGGGGAGGGACACTGAAGCTTTCTTT. The chain recombines TRBV7-9 with TRBJ1-1; TRBD1 agrees at 10 bases. J gave up 3 bases and V 5 bases, and 6 bases lay outside the gene matches. CDR3 length equals 15 residues. CDR1 SEHNR and CDR2 FQNEAQ come from the germline V gene (reference sequence).

This clone was seen a few times. The genes are TRBV5-8 and TRBJ2-7; D gene unclear. The CDR3 length is 13 residues. The germline gives CDR1 SGHTS, CDR2 YDEGEE. The V end was cut by 0 bases, the J end by 2 bases, with 6 bases between. CDR3 bases: TGTGCCAGCAGCTTGGCCAGAACCTACGAGCAGTACTTC. This codes for CASSLARTYEQYF.

The CDR3 reads CASSTIGGYTEAFF. The CDR3 nucleotides are TGCGCCAGCAGCACAATCGGGGGGTACACTGAAGCTTTCTTT. The gene calls are TRBV5-1 and TRBJ1-1; D is possibly TRBD1 (5 bases). The germline CDR1 and CDR2 sequences are SGHRS and YFSETQ. Trimming shortened V by 4 bases and J by 3 bases, and 13 bases separated the two germline ends. The CDR3 runs to 14 residues.

The chain uses TRBV14 and TRBJ1-4, with D hard to call. CDR3 length: 15 residues. With 4 bases removed from V and 0 bases from J, the gap between germline ends came to 9 bases. Looked up from germline, CDR1 is SGHDN and CDR2 is FVKESK. As DNA, the CDR3 is TGTGCCAGCAGCCCGGATCGTGCAACTAATGAAAAACTGTTTTTT. Its protein is CASSPDRATNEKLFF.

The V gene is TRBV7-3, the J gene TRBJ2-3; D gene unclear. The CDR3 totals 14 residues. Trimming stripped 5 bases from V and 0 bases from J, with 9 bases between. CDR1 is SGHTA and CDR2 is FQGTGA in the germline V gene. In DNA form, the CDR3 reads TGTGCCAGCAGCGTTGACCCGAGCACAGATACGCAGTATTTT. Its translation is CASSVDPSTDTQYF.

The chain links TRBV2 to TRBJ2-7; D gene uncertain. Germline values: CDR1 SNHLY, CDR2 FYNNEI. Trimming cost V 3 bases and J 0 bases, with 12 bases left between them. The CDR3 has 15 residues. CDR3: CASSEGTLSSYEQYF. The CDR3 coding sequence is TGTGCCAGCAGTGAGGGCACTTTAAGCTCCTACGAGCAGTACTTC.

V usage is TRBV18 and J usage is TRBJ2-7; tentative D call: TRBD1 (5 bases). CDR1 is KGHSH, CDR2 LQKENI, per germline. CDR3 length: 15 amino acids. The V end was cut by 2 bases, the J end by 2 bases, with 13 bases between. DNA of the CDR3: TGTGCCAGCTCACCAGGTGGCAGGGTCGCCTACGAGCAGTACTTC. Amino acids: CASSPGGRVAYEQYF.

The rearrangement joins TRBV9 to TRBJ2-7; D uncertain. V was clipped by 0 bases and J by 0 bases, with 7 bases between them. CDR1 is SGDLS and CDR2 is YYNGEE in the germline V gene. There are 14 residues in the CDR3. The chain's CDR3 is CASSVGVVSYEQYF. The DNA of the CDR3 is TGTGCCAGCAGCGTAGGTGTCGTCTCCTACGAGCAGTACTTC.

Ten or more counts support this clone. The chain uses TRBV6-5 and TRBJ1-1, with D tentatively TRBD1 (5 bases). Germline CDR1 and CDR2: MNHEY and SVGAGI. Trimming shortened V by 5 bases and J by 8 bases, and 15 bases separated the two germline ends. CDR3 length: 13 amino acids. Written as DNA, the CDR3 is TGTGCCAGCAGTCTCGGGGCCCTGGACGAAGCTTTCTTT. Translation: CASSLGALDEAFF.

J is TRBJ2-7 and V is TRBV20-1; D not resolved. This CDR3 comprises 11 residues. V was shortened by 7 bases and J by 3 bases, with 10 bases between the two germline ends. The germline V gene has CDR1 DFQATT and CDR2 SNEGSKA (reference sequence). The CDR3 DNA sequence: TGCAGTGTCCTCAGAGGCTACGAGCAGTACTTC. Protein: CSVLRGYEQYF.

This rearrangement joins TRBV5-1 to TRBJ2-7, with 12 bases fitting TRBD1. Germline CDR1 SGHRS, CDR2 YFSETQ. V lost 4 bases and J lost 11; bases outside the gene matches: 13. The CDR3 has 15 amino acids. The CDR3 region is CASSLAGTGGETEYF. CDR3 bases: TGCGCCAGCAGCCTAGCCGGGACAGGGGGCGAGACGGAGTACTTC.

The chain couples TRBV10-1 to TRBJ1-1, with D maybe TRBD1 (6 bases). V lost 7 bases, J lost 4 bases, and 13 bases lay in between. The germline V gene encodes CDR1 WNHNN and CDR2 SYGVQD (reference sequence). CDR3 size: 13 residues. The CDR3 loop is CASTRGIGTEAFF. The CDR3 nucleotides are TGCGCCAGCACGAGGGGGATAGGCACTGAAGCTTTCTTT.

The chain carries TRBV6-5 and TRBJ1-5, with a possible D match to TRBD1 (6 bases). Trimming cost V 8 bases and J 1 base, with 15 bases left between them. From germline, CDR1 is MNHEY and CDR2 SVGAGI. This CDR3 is 15 amino acids long. DNA for the CDR3: TGTGCCAGCCGCTTTTCCGACAGGAGCAATCAGCCCCAGCATTTT. It specifies CASRFSDRSNQPQHF.

J is TRBJ2-1 and V is TRBV6-4; 7 bases match TRBD1. The V and J ends lost 4 bases and 9 bases, in that order; junction bases with no gene match: 6. The CDR3 consists of 13 residues. Germline loops: CDR1 MRHNA, CDR2 SNTAGT. The CDR3 DNA sequence: TGTGCCAGCAGTGGCACAGGGGCCGGTGAGCAGTTCTTC. Translated: CASSGTGAGEQFF.

The chain carries TRBV7-3 and TRBJ1-1; D perhaps matches TRBD1 (6 bases). The CDR3 loop spans 13 amino acids. V dropped 1 base and J dropped 13 bases, with 16 bases sitting between them. Germline loops: CDR1 SGHTA, CDR2 FQGTGA. The CDR3 region is CASSLSPGDKNFF. CDR3 DNA: TGTGCCAGCAGCTTAAGTCCAGGGGATAAGAATTTCTTT.